This TCR beta chain was sequenced for a study of T cell responses to AZD1222 COVID-19 vaccine. The V end was cut by 6 bases, the J end by 5 bases, with 10 bases between. CDR3 length: 13 residues. Here immunoSEQ multiplex PCR was the method, and the copy in TCRdb shows in-frame clones only, minus some. The repertoire holds about 78,000 clones, with nearly 90% as singletons. Material: peripheral blood, obtained on day 0 of MenACWY control vaccination. The receptor's source is an adult in good health. The rearrangement joins TRBV12-3 or TRBV12-4 to TRBJ2-2; no definite D call. The CDR3 sequence is CASRSGPTGELFF. CDR3 DNA sequence: TGTGCCAGCAGGTCGGGCCCAACCGGGGAGCTGTTTTTT.